This T cell receptor (beta chain) was retrieved from a study of T cells after yellow fever vaccination. Study-wide points: Most clones from primary vaccination resurfaced after the booster (about 95% CD4, approximately 87% CD8).

This clonotype was picked up a small number of times. Its antigen is unidentified. It was through 5'RACE template switching that TCR cDNA was made, with a universal primer site and UMIs added. One entry per CDR3 protein results from TCRdb running MiXCR on the 5' RACE reads. This sample has about 130,000 distinct CDR3 sequences, with under 9% found just once. This receptor was obtained from a man in his late teens or twenties who received the YFV17D yellow fever vaccine. Material: CD8+ T cells sorted from PBMCs, obtained on the day of the yellow fever booster vaccination.

This CDR3 reads CASSVAPGQGADTQYF. As DNA, the CDR3 is TGTGCCAGCAGCGTAGCTCCGGGACAGGGGGCGGATACGCAGTATTTT. V usage is TRBV9 and J usage is TRBJ2-3, with 12 positions matching TRBD1. This CDR3 is 16 amino acids long. The germline V gene encodes CDR1 SGDLS and CDR2 YYNGEE. The ends lost 0 bases at V and 6 bases at J; junction bases unmatched: 5.